The present TCR beta chain was sequenced within a study of blood T cells in healthy people across ages. Between the trimmed V and J ends, which lost 10 bases and 2 bases, there was a span of 11 bases. Germline CDR1 is SNHLY and CDR2 is FYNNEI. CDR3 length: 12 amino acids. In this sample, this clonotype turned up once. What it recognizes is unknown. General study findings and limits: Naive and antigen-experienced cells were not separated, limiting conclusive comparison.

A second PCR, run for roughly 7 to 11 cycles, used a sample-barcoded 5' primer plus a J-beta primer mix. One entry per CDR3 protein results from TCRdb running MiXCR on the 5' RACE reads. Here the sample spans hundreds of thousands of distinct CDR3 sequences, 58% being singletons. Sequencing used blood. This chain links TRBV2 with TRBJ1-1; D gene ambiguous. The origin of this receptor is a man aged 60 to 75 in good health. The CDR3 region has the DNA TGTGCCAAGGACGGCTTTAACACTGAAGCTTTCTTT. Translated, it gives CAKDGFNTEAFF. Full variable domain (rest looked up from reference TRBV2 and TRBJ1-1): EPEVTQTPSHQVTQMGQEVILRCVPISNHLYFYWYRQILGQKVEFLVSFYNNEISEKSEIFDDQFSVERPDGSNFTLKIRSTKLEDSAMYFCAKDGFNTEAFFGQGTRLTVV.